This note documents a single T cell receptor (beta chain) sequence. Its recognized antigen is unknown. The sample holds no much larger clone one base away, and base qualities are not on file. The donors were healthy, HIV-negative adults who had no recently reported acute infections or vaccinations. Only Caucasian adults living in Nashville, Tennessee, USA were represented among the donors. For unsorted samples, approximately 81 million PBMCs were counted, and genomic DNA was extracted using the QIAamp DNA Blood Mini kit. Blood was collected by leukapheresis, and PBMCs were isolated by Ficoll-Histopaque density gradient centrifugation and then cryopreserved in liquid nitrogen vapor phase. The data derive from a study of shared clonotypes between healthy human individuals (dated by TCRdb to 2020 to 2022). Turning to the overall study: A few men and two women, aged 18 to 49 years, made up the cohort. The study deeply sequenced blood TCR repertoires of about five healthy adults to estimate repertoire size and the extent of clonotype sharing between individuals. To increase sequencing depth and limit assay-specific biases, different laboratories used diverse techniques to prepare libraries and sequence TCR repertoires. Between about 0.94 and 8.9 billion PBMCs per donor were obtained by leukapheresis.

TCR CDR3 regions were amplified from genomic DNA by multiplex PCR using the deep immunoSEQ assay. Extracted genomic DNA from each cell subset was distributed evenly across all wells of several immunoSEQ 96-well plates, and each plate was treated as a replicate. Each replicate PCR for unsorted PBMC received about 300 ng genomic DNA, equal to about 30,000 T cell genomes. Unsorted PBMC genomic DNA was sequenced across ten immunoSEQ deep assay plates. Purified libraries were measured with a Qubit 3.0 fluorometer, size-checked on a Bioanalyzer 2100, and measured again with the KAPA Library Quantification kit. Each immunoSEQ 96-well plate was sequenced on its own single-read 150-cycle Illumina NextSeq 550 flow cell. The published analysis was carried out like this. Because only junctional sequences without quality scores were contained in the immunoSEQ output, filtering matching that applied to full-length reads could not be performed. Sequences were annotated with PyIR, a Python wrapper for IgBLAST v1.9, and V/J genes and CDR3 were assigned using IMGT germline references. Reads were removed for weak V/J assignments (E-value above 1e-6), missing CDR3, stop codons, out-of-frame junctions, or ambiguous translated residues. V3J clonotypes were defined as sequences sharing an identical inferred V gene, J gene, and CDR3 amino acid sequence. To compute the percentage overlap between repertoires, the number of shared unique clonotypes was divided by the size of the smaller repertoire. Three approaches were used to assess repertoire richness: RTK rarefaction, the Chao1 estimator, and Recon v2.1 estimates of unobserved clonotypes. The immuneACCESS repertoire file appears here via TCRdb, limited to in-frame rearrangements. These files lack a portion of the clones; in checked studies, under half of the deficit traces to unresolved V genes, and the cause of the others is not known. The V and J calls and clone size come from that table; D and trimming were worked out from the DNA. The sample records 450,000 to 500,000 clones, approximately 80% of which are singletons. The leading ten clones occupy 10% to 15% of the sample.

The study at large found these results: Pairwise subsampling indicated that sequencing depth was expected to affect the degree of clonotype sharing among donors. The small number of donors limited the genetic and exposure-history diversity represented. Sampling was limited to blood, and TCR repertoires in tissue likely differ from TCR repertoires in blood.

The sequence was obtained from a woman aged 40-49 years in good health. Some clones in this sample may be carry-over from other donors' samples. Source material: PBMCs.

The bases are TGTGCCAGCAGTTATGGGGACAGGGCTAACGGGGAGCTGTTTTTT. Its translation is CASSYGDRANGELFF. The V gene is TRBV6-5 and the J gene is TRBJ2-2; 9 central bases correspond to TRBD1. CDR1 and CDR2 are read off the germline V gene as MNHEY and SVGAGI. Inclusive of the bounding cysteine and phenylalanine, the CDR3 is 15 residues long. The DNA shown is the 45-base CDR3, in frame from base 1. Here V drops 3 bases and J drops 7 bases, and the junction holds 6 bases not matched to any gene.